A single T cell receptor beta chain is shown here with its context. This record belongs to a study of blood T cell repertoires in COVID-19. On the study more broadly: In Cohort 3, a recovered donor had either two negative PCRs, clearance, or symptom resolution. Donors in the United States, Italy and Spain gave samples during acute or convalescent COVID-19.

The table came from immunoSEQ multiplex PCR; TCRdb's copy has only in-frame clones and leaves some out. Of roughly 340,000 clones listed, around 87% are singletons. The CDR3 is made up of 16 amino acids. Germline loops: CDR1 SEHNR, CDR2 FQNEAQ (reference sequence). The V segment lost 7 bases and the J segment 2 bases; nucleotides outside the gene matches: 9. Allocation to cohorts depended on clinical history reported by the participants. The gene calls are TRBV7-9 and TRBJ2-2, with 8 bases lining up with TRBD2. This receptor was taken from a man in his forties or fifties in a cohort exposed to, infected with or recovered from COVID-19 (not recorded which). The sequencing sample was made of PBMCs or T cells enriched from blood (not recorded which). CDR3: CASTPRGGSNTGELFF. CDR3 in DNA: TGTGCCAGCACACCTCGCGGGGGGTCTAACACCGGGGAGCTGTTTTTT.